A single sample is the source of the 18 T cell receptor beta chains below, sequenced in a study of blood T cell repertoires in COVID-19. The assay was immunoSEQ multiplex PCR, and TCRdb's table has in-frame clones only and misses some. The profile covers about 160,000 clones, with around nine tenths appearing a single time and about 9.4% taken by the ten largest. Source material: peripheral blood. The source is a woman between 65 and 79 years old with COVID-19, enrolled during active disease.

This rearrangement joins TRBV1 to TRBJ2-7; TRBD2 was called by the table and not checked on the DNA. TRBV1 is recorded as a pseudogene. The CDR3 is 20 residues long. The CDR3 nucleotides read TGCACCAGCAGCCAAGAAGAAGGGCGGCTAGCGCCCTCGACCGTCTACGAGCAGTACTTC. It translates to CTSSQEEGRLAPSTVYEQYF.

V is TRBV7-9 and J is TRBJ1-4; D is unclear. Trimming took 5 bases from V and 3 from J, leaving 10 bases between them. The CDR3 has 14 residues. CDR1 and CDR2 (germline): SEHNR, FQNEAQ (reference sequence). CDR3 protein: CASSRGSPNEKLFF. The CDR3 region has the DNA TGTGCCAGCAGCCGTGGCAGTCCTAATGAAAAACTGTTTTTT.

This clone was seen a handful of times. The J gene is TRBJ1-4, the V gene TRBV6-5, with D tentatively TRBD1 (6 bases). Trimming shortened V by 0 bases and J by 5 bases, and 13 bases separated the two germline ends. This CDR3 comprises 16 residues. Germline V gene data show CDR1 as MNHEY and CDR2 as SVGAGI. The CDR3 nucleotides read TGTGCCAGCAGTTACTCGGCAGGGGTTTCCAATGAAAAACTGTTTTTT. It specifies CASSYSAGVSNEKLFF.

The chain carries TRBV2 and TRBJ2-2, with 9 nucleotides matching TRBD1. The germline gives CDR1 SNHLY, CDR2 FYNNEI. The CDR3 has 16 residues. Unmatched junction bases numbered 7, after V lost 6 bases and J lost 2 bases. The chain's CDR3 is CASRPGQGENTGELFF. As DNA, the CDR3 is TGTGCCAGCAGGCCGGGACAGGGAGAAAACACCGGGGAGCTGTTTTTT.

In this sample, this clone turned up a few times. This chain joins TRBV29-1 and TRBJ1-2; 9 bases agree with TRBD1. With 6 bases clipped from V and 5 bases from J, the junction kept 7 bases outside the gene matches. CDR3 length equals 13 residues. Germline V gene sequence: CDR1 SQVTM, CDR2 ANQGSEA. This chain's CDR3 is CSVQQGAEYGYTF. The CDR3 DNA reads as TGCAGCGTACAACAGGGGGCCGAGTATGGCTACACCTTC.

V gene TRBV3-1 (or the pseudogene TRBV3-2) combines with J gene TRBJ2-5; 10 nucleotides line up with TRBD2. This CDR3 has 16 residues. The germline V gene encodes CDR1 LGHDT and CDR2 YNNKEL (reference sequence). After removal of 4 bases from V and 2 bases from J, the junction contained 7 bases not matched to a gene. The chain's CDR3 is CASSPTPSGRQETQYF. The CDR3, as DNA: TGTGCCAGCAGCCCCACGCCTAGCGGGAGACAAGAGACCCAGTACTTC.

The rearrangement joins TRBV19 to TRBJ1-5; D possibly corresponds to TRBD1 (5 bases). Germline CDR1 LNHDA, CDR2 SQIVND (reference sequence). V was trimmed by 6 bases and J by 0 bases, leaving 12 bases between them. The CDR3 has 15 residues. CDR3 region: CASRPQGYSNQPQHF. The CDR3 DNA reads TGTGCCAGTAGGCCGCAGGGATATAGCAATCAGCCCCAGCATTTT.

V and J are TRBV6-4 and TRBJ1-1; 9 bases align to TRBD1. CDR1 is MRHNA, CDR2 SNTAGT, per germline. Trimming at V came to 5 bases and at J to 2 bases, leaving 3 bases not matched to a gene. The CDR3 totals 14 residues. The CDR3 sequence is CASSKQGANTEAFF. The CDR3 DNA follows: TGTGCCAGCAGTAAACAGGGGGCTAACACTGAAGCTTTCTTT.

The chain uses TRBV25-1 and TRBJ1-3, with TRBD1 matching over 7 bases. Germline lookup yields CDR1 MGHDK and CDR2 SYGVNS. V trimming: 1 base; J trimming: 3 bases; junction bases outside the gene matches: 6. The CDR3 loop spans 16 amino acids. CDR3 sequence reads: CASSESGGYFGNTIYF. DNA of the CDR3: TGTGCCAGCAGTGAATCAGGGGGATACTTTGGAAACACCATATATTTT.

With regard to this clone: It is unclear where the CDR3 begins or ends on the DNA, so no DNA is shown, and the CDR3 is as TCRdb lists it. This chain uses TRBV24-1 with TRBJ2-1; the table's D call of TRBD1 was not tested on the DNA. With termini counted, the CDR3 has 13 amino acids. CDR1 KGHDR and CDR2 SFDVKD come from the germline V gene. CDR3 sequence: CATSVPGGNEQFF.

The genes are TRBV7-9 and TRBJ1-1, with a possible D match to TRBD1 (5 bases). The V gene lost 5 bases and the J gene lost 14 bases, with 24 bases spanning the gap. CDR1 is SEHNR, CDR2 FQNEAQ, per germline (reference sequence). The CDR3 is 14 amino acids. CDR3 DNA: TGTGCCAGCAGCCCCATGGTGGAGGGGCGTCGGGACTTCTTT. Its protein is CASSPMVEGRRDFF.

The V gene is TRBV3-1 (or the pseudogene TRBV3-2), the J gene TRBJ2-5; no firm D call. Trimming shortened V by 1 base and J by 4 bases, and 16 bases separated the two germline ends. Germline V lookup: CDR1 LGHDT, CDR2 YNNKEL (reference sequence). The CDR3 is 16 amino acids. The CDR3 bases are TGTGCCAGCAGCCAAGGGGTAGTATCGGGTAGAGAGACCCAGTACTTC. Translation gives CASSQGVVSGRETQYF.

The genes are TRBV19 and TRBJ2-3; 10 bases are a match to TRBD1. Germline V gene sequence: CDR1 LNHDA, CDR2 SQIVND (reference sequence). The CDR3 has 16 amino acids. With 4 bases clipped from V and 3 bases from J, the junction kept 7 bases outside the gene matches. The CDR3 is CASSKGPGQGTDTQYF. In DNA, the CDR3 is TGTGCCAGTAGTAAAGGCCCGGGACAGGGGACAGATACGCAGTATTTT.

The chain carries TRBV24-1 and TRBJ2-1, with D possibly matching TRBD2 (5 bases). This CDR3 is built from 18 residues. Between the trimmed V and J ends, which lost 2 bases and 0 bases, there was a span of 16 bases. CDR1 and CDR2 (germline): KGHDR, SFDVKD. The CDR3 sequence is CATSDSRTQWSSYNEQFF. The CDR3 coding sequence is TGTGCCACCAGTGATTCCCGGACTCAATGGAGCTCCTACAATGAGCAGTTCTTC.

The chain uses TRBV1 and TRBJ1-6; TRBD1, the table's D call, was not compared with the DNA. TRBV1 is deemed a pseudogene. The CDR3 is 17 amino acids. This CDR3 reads CTSSQQGLQGCSSPLHF. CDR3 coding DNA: TGCACCAGCAGCCAACAGGGGCTCCAGGGGTGTAGTTCACCCCTCCACTTT.

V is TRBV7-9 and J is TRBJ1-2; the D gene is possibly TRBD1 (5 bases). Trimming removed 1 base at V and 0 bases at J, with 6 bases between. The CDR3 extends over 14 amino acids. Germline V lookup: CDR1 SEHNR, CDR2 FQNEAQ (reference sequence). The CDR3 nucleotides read TGTGCCAGCAGCTTAGGACAGTCTAACTATGGCTACACCTTC. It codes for CASSLGQSNYGYTF.

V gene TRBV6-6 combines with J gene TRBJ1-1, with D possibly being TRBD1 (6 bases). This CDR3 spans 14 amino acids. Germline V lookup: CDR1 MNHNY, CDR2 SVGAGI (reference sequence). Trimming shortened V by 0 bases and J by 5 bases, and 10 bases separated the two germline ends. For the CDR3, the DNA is TGTGCCAGCAGTTACTCGGACAGCGCGACTGAAGCTTTCTTT. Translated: CASSYSDSATEAFF.

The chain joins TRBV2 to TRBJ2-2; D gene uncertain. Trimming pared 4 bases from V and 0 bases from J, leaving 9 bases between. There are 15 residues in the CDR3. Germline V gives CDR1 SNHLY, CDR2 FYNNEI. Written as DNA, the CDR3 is TGTGCCAGCAGTGGGGCCAAGGCGAACACCGGGGAGCTGTTTTTT. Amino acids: CASSGAKANTGELFF.